Detailed here is one T cell receptor beta chain. This sample was included in a study of T-cell reconstitution after alpha-beta-depleted transplantation in children. This sample's TCRbeta library carried unique molecular identifier barcodes. Each CDR3 protein is one row after TCRdb ran MiXCR on the PCR reads. The sample has almost 600,000 distinct CDR3 sequences, about a quarter seen once; the top ten hold just over 35%. This TCR came from a boy under two years old with Wiskott-Aldrich syndrome, due to receive a stem cell transplant. Source: PBMCs, taken before TCRalphabeta/CD19-depleted stem cell transplant.

The CDR3 DNA follows: TGTGCCAGCAGCCCCTTTGGGACTAATGAAAAACTGTTTTTT. This sequence encodes CASSPFGTNEKLFF. This chain links TRBV9 with TRBJ1-4; D call uncertain. The length of the CDR3 is 14 residues. Per germline, CDR1 SGDLS and CDR2 YYNGEE. The V and J ends lost 4 bases and 2 bases respectively, with 9 bases between them.